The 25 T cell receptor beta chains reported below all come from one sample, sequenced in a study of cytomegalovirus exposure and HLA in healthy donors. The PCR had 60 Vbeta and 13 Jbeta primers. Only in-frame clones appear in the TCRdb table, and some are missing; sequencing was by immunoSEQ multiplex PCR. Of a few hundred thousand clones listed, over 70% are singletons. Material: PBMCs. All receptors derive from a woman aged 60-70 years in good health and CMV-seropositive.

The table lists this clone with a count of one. The CDR3, as DNA: TGTGCCAGCAGCCCGCGGGGTAGCGGGAGGGCCGCGAACACCGGGGAGCTGTTTTTT. It encodes CASSPRGSGRAANTGELFF. The V gene is TRBV9, the J gene TRBJ2-2; TRBD2 matches at 11 bases. The CDR3 is made up of 19 amino acids. CDR1 and CDR2 from the germline V gene are SGDLS and YYNGEE. V was pared by 4 bases and J by 0 bases, with 11 bases of the junction left unmatched.

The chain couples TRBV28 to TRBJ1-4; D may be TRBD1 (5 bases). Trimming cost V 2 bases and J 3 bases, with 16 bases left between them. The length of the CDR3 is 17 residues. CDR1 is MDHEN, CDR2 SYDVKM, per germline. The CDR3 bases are TGTGCCAGCAGTTTAAGGGTTCAGGGTACACCTAATGAAAAACTGTTTTTT. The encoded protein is CASSLRVQGTPNEKLFF.

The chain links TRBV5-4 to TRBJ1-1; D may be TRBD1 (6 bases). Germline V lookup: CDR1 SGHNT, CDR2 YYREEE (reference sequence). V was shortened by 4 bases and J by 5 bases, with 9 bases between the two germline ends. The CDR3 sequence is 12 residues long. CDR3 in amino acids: CASSLGQTEAFF. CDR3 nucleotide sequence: TGTGCCAGCAGCCTCGGACAGACTGAAGCTTTCTTT.

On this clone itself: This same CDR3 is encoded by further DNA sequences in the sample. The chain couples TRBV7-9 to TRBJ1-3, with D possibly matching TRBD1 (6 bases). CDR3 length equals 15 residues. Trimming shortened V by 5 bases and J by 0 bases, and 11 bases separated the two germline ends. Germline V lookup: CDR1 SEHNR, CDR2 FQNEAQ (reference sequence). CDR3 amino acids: CASSPTGTSGNTIYF. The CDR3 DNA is TGTGCCAGCAGCCCTACAGGGACCTCTGGAAACACCATATATTTT.

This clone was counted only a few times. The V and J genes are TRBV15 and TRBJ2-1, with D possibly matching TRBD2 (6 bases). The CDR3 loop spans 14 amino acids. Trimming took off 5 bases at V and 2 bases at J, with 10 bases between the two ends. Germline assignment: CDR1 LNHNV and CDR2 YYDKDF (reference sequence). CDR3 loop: CATSHSGPYNEQFF. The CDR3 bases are TGTGCCACCAGCCATAGCGGACCCTACAATGAGCAGTTCTTC.

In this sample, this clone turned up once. CDR3 loop: CASSASGYEQYF. Written as DNA, the CDR3 is TGTGCCAGCAGTGCTTCGGGGTACGAGCAGTACTTC. The gene calls are TRBV25-1 and TRBJ2-7; a weak D match, TRBD2 (5 bases). The CDR3 consists of 12 residues. The germline V gene encodes CDR1 MGHDK and CDR2 SYGVNS. Trimming removed 4 bases at V and 4 bases at J, with 8 bases between.

The CDR3 is CASSLASAGYEQYF. Written as DNA, the CDR3 is TGTGCCAGCAGTTTAGCTAGCGCTGGCTACGAGCAGTACTTC. The V call is TRBV27, the J call TRBJ2-7, with D tentatively TRBD2 (6 bases). The V and J ends lost 2 bases and 3 bases respectively, with 11 bases between them. Germline V lookup: CDR1 MNHEY, CDR2 SMNVEV (reference sequence). The CDR3 is made up of 14 amino acids.

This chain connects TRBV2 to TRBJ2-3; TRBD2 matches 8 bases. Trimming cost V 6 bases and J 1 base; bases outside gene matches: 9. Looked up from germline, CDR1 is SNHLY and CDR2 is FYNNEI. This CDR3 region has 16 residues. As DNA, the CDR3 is TGTGCCAGCAGGACCCTCACGACTAGCGGCACAGATACGCAGTATTTT. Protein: CASRTLTTSGTDTQYF. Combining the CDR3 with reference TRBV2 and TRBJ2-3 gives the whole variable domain EPEVTQTPSHQVTQMGQEVILRCVPISNHLYFYWYRQILGQKVEFLVSFYNNEISEKSEIFDDQFSVERPDGSNFTLKIRSTKLEDSAMYFCASRTLTTSGTDTQYFGPGTRLTVL.

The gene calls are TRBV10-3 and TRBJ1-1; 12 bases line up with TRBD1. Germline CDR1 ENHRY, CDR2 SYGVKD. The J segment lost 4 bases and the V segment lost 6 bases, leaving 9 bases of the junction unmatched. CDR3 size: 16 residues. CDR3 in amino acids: CAIRHRDRGQGTEAFF. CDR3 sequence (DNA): TGTGCCATCAGGCACCGGGACAGGGGGCAGGGCACTGAAGCTTTCTTT.

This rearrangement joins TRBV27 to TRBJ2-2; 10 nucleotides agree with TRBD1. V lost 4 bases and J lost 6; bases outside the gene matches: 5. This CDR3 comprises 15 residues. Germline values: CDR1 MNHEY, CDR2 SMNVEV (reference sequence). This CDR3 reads CASSSRQGAAGELFF. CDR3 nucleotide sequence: TGTGCCAGCAGTTCCAGACAGGGGGCGGCCGGGGAGCTGTTTTTT.

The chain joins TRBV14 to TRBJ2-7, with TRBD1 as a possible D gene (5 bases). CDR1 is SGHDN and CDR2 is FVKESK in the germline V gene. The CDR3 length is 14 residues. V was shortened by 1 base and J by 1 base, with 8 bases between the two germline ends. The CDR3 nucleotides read TGTGCCAGCAGCCAAGTAGGGGATTCCTACGAGCAGTACTTC. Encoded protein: CASSQVGDSYEQYF.

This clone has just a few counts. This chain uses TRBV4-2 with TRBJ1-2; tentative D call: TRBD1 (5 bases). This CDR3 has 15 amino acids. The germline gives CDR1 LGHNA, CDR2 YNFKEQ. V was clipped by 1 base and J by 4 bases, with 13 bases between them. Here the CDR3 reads CASSQVTEGAYGYTF. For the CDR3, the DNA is TGTGCCAGCAGCCAAGTGACGGAAGGGGCCTATGGCTACACCTTC.

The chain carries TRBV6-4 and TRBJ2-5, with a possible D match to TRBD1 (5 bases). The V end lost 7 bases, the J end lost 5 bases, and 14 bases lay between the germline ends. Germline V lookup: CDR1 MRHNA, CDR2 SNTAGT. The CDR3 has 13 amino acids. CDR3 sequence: CASIPHWGETQYF. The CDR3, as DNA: TGTGCCAGCATCCCACACTGGGGCGAGACCCAGTACTTC.

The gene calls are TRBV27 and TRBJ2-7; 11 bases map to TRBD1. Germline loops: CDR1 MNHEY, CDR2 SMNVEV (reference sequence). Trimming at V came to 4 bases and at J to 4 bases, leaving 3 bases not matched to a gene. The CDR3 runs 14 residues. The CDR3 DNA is TGTGCCAGCAGTTCAGGGACAGGGGGGTACGAGCAGTACTTC. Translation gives CASSSGTGGYEQYF.

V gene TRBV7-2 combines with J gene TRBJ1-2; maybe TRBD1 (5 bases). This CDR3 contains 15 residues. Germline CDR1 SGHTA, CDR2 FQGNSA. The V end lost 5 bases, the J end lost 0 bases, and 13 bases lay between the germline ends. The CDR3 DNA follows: TGTGCCAGCAGCCCGGGGGGAGAGGCTAACTATGGCTACACCTTC. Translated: CASSPGGEANYGYTF.

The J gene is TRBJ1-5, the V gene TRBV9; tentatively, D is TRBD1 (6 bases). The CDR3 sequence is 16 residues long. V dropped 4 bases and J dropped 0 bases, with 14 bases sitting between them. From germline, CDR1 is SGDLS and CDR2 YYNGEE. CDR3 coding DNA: TGTGCCAGCAGCCCCGGTGTGGGGGCTAGCAATCAGCCCCAGCATTTT. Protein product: CASSPGVGASNQPQHF.

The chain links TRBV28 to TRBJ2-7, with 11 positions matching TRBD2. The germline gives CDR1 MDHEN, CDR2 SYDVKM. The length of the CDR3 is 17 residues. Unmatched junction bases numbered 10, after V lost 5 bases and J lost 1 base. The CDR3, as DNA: TGTGCCAGCAGTCTCCCCCCACCTAGCGGGAGGTCCTACGAGCAGTACTTC. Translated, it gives CASSLPPPSGRSYEQYF.

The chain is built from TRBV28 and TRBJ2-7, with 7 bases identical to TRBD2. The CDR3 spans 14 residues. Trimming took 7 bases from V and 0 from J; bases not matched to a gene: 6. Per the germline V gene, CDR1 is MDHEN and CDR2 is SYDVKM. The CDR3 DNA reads TGTGCCAGCACCTTGGGAGGGGACTCCTACGAGCAGTACTTC. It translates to CASTLGGDSYEQYF.

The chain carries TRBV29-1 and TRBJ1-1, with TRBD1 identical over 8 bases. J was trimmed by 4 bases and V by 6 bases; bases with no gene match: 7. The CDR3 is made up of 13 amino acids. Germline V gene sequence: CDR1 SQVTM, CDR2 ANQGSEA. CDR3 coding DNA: TGCAGCGTACGGGGACAGGTGCTCACTGAAGCTTTCTTT. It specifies CSVRGQVLTEAFF.

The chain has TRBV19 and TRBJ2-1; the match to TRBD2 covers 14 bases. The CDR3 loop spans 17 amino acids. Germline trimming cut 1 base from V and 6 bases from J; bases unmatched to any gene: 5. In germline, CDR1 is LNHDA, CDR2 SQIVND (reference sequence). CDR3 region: CASSIAIGLAGGNEQFF. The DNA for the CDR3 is TGTGCCAGTAGTATAGCCATAGGACTAGCGGGAGGCAATGAGCAGTTCTTC.

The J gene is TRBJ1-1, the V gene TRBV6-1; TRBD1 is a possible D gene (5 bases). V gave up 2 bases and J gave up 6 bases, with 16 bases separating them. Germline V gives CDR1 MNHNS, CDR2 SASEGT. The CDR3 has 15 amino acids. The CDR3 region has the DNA TGTGCCAGCAGTGAATCGGGGGTGGTGTCGGCTGAAGCTTTCTTT. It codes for CASSESGVVSAEAFF.

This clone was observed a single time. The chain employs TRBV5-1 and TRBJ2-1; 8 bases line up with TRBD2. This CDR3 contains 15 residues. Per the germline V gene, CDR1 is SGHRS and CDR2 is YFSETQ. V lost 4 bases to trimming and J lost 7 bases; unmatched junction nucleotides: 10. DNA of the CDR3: TGCGCCAGCAGCGCTAGCAGCGGGGGCCCAAATGAGCAGTTCTTC. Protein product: CASSASSGGPNEQFF.

The DNA of the CDR3 is TGTGCCAGCAGCTTGGCCGGGAGCGTTACTTCCTACGAGCAGTACTTC. Translating gives CASSLAGSVTSYEQYF. The chain recombines TRBV5-4 with TRBJ2-7, with D tentatively TRBD2 (6 bases). The length of the CDR3 is 16 residues. Germline V gene lookup returns CDR1 SGHNT and CDR2 YYREEE (reference sequence). With 0 bases removed from V and 1 base from J, the gap between germline ends came to 14 bases.

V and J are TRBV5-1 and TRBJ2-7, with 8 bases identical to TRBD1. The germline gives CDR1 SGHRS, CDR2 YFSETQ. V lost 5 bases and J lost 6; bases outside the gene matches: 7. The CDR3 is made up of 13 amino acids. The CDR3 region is CASSITGGGEQYF. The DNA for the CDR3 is TGCGCCAGCAGTATCACAGGGGGAGGCGAGCAGTACTTC.

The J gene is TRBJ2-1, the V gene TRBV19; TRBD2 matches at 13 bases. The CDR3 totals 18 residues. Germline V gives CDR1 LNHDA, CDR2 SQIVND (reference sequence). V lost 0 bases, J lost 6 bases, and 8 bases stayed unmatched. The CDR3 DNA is TGTGCCAGTAGTATAGATCCCTCCGGGACTAGCGGGATCAATGAGCAGTTCTTC. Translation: CASSIDPSGTSGINEQFF.